These T cell receptor beta chains were read from a single sample in a study of blood T cell repertoires in COVID-19. Sequenced by immunoSEQ multiplex PCR; TCRdb stores in-frame clones only, minus some. The repertoire holds 75,000 or so clones, with over 65% as singletons. The specimen was peripheral blood. These receptors came from a woman of 80 years or more with acute or convalescent COVID-19. The CDR3 runs from the conserved cysteine through the conserved F or W. D genes are given only for firm matches. Rows may omit the clone size; those that give it use once, few, many or a size class.

TRBV19	NA	NA	TRBJ1-5	TGTGCCAGTAGTATGGGAGGTATGGGGCCCCAGCATTTT	CASSMGGMGPQHF
TRBV3-1/TRBV3-2	NA	NA	TRBJ2-3	TGTGCCAGCAGCCAACGTACAGATACGCAGTATTTT	CASSQRTDTQYF
TRBV2	NA	TRBD2	TRBJ2-1	TGTGCCAGCGAAGAGGGACTAGCGGGAGTCCCTGGGAGGAATGAGCAGTTCTTC	CASEEGLAGVPGRNEQFF
TRBV6-1	NA	TRBD1	TRBJ1-2	TGTGCCAGCAGTGAATCTGTGACAGGGGGCTATGGCTACACCTTC	CASSESVTGGYGYTF
TRBV4-1	once	NA	TRBJ2-1	TGCGCCAGCAGCCAAGATAGACTCTTAAATGAGCAGTTCTTC	CASSQDRLLNEQFF
TRBV28	NA	TRBD2	TRBJ2-1	TGTGCCAGCAGTGTATCTAGCGGGGGGATATACAATGAGCAGTTCTTC	CASSVSSGGIYNEQFF
TRBV6-1	NA	NA	TRBJ1-2	TGTGCCAGCAGTGAAGTGATTAGAGATGGCTACACCTTC	CASSEVIRDGYTF
TRBV15	NA	NA	TRBJ2-2	TGTGCCACCAGCAGCGGGGACTCGCTAGCGAACACCGGGGAGCTGTTTTTT	CATSSGDSLANTGELFF
TRBV5-4	NA	NA	TRBJ1-4	TGTGCCAGCAGCCCTACAAGTGGAGCGGCGTTTAATGAAAAACTGTTTTTT	CASSPTSGAAFNEKLFF
TRBV9	NA	TRBD1	TRBJ1-4	TGTGCCAGCAGCAAAGGGACAGGTGTTGAAAAACTGTTTTTT	CASSKGTGVEKLFF
TRBV7-3	NA	NA	TRBJ2-1	TGTGCCAGCAGTTCAACGGACTACGGGGAGCAGTTCTTC	CASSSTDYGEQFF
TRBV30	many	NA	TRBJ2-2	TGTGCCTGGAGTGGCTCGCCACGGGGCACCGGGGAGCTGTTTTTT	CAWSGSPRGTGELFF
TRBV28	NA	NA	TRBJ1-4	TGTGCCAGCAGTCCCGCAACTAATGAAAAACTGTTTTTT	CASSPATNEKLFF
TRBV7-9	NA	NA	TRBJ1-2	TGTGCCAGCAGCTTATCGGTAGTATCGAACTATGGCTACACCTTC	CASSLSVVSNYGYTF
TRBV2	NA	NA	TRBJ1-1	TGTGCCAGCAGTACGAGGAACACTGAAGCTTTCTTT	CASSTRNTEAFF
TRBV6-4	few	NA	TRBJ2-3	TGTGCCAGCAGACCGACGGGAGACACAGATACGCAGTATTTT	CASRPTGDTDTQYF
TRBV5-1	NA	NA	TRBJ1-1	TGCGCCAGCAGCTTTAGTGGACAGAACACTGAAGCTTTCTTT	CASSFSGQNTEAFF
TRBV9	NA	TRBD1	TRBJ1-6	TGTGCCAGCAGCGTAGAAGGCAGGGGGTCTTATAATTCACCCCTCCACTTT	CASSVEGRGSYNSPLHF
TRBV12-3/TRBV12-4	NA	NA	TRBJ1-2	TGTGCCAGCCGCTCCTTAGCTAACTATGGCTACACCTTC	CASRSLANYGYTF
TRBV3-1/TRBV3-2	NA	TRBD1	TRBJ1-2	TGTGCCAGCAGCCCCGGGACAGGGGAGCACTATGGCTACACCTTC	CASSPGTGEHYGYTF
TRBV11-2	NA	TRBD2	TRBJ2-3	TGTGCCAGCAGCGGGGGGGACTACACAGATACGCAGTATTTT	CASSGGDYTDTQYF
TRBV9	NA	NA	TRBJ1-1	TGTGCCAGCAGCGCTTCGGGGGGCCAAAACACTGAAGCTTTCTTT	CASSASGGQNTEAFF
TRBV6-5	few	NA	TRBJ2-7	TGTGCCAGCAGTTACTCGAGGCACGAGCAGTACTTC	CASSYSRHEQYF
TRBV7-9	NA	TRBD2	TRBJ2-1	TGTGCCAGCAGCTTCGGACTAGTTCCGAATGAGCAGTTCTTC	CASSFGLVPNEQFF
TRBV29-1	once	NA	TRBJ1-1	TGCAGCGTGGGACACAAGAACACTGAAGCTTTCTTT	CSVGHKNTEAFF